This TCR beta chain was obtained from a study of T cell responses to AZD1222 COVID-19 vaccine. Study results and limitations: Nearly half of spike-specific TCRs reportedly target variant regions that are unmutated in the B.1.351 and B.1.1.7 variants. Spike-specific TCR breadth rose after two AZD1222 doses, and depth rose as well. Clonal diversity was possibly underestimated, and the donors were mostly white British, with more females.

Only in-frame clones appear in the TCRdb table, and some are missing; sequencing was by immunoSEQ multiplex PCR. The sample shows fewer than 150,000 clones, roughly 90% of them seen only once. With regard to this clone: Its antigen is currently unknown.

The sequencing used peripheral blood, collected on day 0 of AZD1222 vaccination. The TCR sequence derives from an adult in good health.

CDR3 sequence (DNA): TGTGCCAGCGAAACACTGCCGGGTTACGAGCAGTACTTC. Translated, it gives CASETLPGYEQYF. The chain employs TRBV11-2 and TRBJ2-7; D gene ambiguous. The CDR3 totals 13 residues. CDR1 and CDR2 (germline): SGHAT, FQNNGV. Trimming left V 8 bases short and J 4 bases short, with 15 bases between.